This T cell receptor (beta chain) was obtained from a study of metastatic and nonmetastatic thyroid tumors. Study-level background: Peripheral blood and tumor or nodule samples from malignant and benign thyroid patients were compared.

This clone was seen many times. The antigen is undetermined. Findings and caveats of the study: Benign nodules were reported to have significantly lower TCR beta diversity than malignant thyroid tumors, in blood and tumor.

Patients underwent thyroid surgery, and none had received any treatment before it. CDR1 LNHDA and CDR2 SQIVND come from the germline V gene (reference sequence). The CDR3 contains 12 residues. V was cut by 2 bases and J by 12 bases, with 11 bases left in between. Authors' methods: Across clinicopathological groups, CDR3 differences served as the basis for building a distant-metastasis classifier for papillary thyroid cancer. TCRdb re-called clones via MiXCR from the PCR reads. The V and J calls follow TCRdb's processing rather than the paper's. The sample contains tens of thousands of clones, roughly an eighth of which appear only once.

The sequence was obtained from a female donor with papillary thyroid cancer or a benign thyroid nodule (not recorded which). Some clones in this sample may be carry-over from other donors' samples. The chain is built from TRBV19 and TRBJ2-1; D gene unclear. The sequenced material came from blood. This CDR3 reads CASSILGSGQFF. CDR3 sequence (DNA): TGTGCCAGTAGTATATTGGGTTCTGGGCAGTTCTTC. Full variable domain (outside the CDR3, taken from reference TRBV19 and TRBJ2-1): DGGITQSPKYLFRKEGQNVTLSCEQNLNHDAMYWYRQDPGQGLRLIYYSQIVNDFQKGDIAEGYSVSREKKESFPLTVTSAQKNPTAFYLCASSILGSGQFFGPGTRLTVL.